What follows are 18 T cell receptor beta chains derived from one specimen sequenced in a study of shared clonotypes between healthy human individuals. Libraries were prepared by immunoSEQ multiplex PCR; TCRdb keeps only in-frame clonotypes and omits some of them. The sample includes about 490,000 clones, 79% of them seen just once. Source material: PBMCs. Source of these receptors: a woman between 35 and 50 years old in good health. Some clones in this sample may be carry-over from other donors' samples.

This chain uses TRBV10-3 with TRBJ2-7; TRBD1 matches at 12 bases. J gave up 2 bases and V 7 bases, and 3 bases lay outside the gene matches. This CDR3 spans 14 amino acids. Germline CDR1 ENHRY, CDR2 SYGVKD. The CDR3 is CAINGTGGPYEQYF. The CDR3 DNA is TGTGCCATCAACGGGACAGGGGGCCCCTACGAGCAGTACTTC.

This clone has only a few counts. The chain employs TRBV28 and TRBJ1-1, with 8 bases aligning to TRBD1. The V gene's germline CDR1 is MDHEN and CDR2 SYDVKM. The CDR3 extends over 13 amino acids. V was pared by 10 bases and J by 7 bases, with 11 bases of the junction left unmatched. The CDR3 protein is CAISRGQAFEAFF. In nucleotides, the CDR3 is TGTGCCATCTCCCGGGGACAGGCGTTTGAAGCTTTCTTT.

The chain employs TRBV5-4 and TRBJ1-6; D is perhaps TRBD1 (5 bases). Germline V gene data show CDR1 as SGHNT and CDR2 as YYREEE (reference sequence). The CDR3 is 14 residues long. Trimming cost V 4 bases and J 6 bases, with 11 bases left between them. The CDR3 loop is CASSKDMGNSPLHF. In DNA, the CDR3 is TGTGCCAGCAGCAAGGACATGGGTAATTCACCCCTCCACTTT.

V gene TRBV10-3 combines with J gene TRBJ1-2, with TRBD1 matching over 7 bases. This CDR3 has 13 amino acids. Unmatched junction bases numbered 9, after V lost 6 bases and J lost 8 bases. Germline V gene lookup returns CDR1 ENHRY and CDR2 SYGVKD. CDR3 region: CAISGRQGEGYTF. DNA for the CDR3: TGTGCCATCAGCGGAAGACAGGGAGAGGGCTACACCTTC.

The chain has TRBV5-4 and TRBJ1-2, with no clear D. Germline V gives CDR1 SGHNT, CDR2 YYREEE (reference sequence). Trimming took 3 bases from V and 4 from J, leaving 16 bases between them. The length of the CDR3 is 15 residues. As DNA, the CDR3 is TGTGCCAGCAGCTCGCCGGACGGAGCCAGCTATGGCTACACCTTC. Translated, it gives CASSSPDGASYGYTF.

This clone appeared many times. The chain uses TRBV6-4 and TRBJ2-1, with D unresolved. CDR3 size: 13 residues. Deletions cut 4 bases from V and 7 bases from J, with 11 bases between. Germline CDR1 and CDR2: MRHNA and SNTAGT. CDR3 nucleotides: TGTGCCAGCAGTGCGGTCCCGACGAATGAGCAGTTCTTC. Its protein is CASSAVPTNEQFF.

This clone has more than one count but fewer than ten. Other DNA sequences in this specimen translate into the identical CDR3. The chain employs TRBV5-1 and TRBJ1-1; 10 positions agree with TRBD1. The germline V gene has CDR1 SGHRS and CDR2 YFSETQ. CDR3 length: 16 amino acids. V shed 3 bases, J shed 0 bases, and the junction held 5 bases outside the gene matches. The CDR3: CASSSGTGVLNTEAFF. In DNA, the CDR3 is TGCGCCAGCAGCTCCGGGACAGGGGTTCTGAACACTGAAGCTTTCTTT.

This clone was counted once. The rearrangement joins TRBV18 to TRBJ2-2; the D call may be TRBD1 or TRBD2 (5 bases each). Germline loops: CDR1 KGHSH, CDR2 LQKENI. This CDR3 comprises 16 residues. V was clipped by 0 bases and J by 3 bases, with 11 bases between them. The DNA of the CDR3 is TGTGCCAGCTCACCACCAGAGGGGCCCTACACCGGGGAGCTGTTTTTT. Translated: CASSPPEGPYTGELFF.

This chain joins TRBV28 and TRBJ1-1; 10 nucleotides line up with TRBD1. The J segment lost 3 bases and the V segment lost 10 bases, leaving 14 bases of the junction unmatched. Germline V gene sequence: CDR1 MDHEN, CDR2 SYDVKM. The CDR3 covers 16 residues. The CDR3 protein is CATWGRTGGEYTEAFF. The CDR3 region has the DNA TGTGCCACCTGGGGCCGGACAGGGGGGGAGTACACTGAAGCTTTCTTT.

The chain links TRBV7-3 to TRBJ2-7, with 13 bases lining up with TRBD2. Germline lookup yields CDR1 SGHTA and CDR2 FQGTGA. The CDR3 spans 14 residues. Losses at the gene ends were 2 bases for V and 12 bases for J; bases not matched to a gene: 7. CDR3 in DNA: TGTGCCAGCAGCTTAGGGGGACTAGCGGGGCCGTGGTACTTC. This gives the protein CASSLGGLAGPWYF.

The V and J genes are TRBV9 and TRBJ2-1, with TRBD2 matching over 7 bases. V lost 4 bases, J lost 1 base, and 5 bases stayed unmatched. The CDR3 extends over 15 amino acids. Germline CDR1 SGDLS, CDR2 YYNGEE. In DNA, the CDR3 is TGTGCCAGCAGCACCGGACTAGGGTCCTACAATGAGCAGTTCTTC. This translates into CASSTGLGSYNEQFF.

A single count supports this clone. J is TRBJ1-3 and V is TRBV7-2, with no clear D. Germline assignment: CDR1 SGHTA and CDR2 FQGNSA. V shed 4 bases and J shed 0 bases, with 10 bases lying between them. The CDR3 runs to 15 residues. This CDR3 is CASSSDVGSGNTIYF. The CDR3 nucleotides are TGTGCCAGCAGCTCGGACGTCGGCTCTGGAAACACCATATATTTT.

The CDR3 region has the DNA TGTGCCAGCAGTTTCCTAGGCGTAAGCACAGATACGCAGTATTTT. It yields the protein CASSFLGVSTDTQYF. The chain carries TRBV27 and TRBJ2-3; D gene ambiguous. The germline V gene has CDR1 MNHEY and CDR2 SMNVEV (reference sequence). V shed 3 bases and J shed 0 bases, with 10 bases lying between them. The CDR3 runs to 15 residues.

V gene TRBV4-1 combines with J gene TRBJ2-2, with D perhaps matching TRBD2 (6 bases). V lost 4 bases to trimming and J lost 0 bases, with 12 bases between them. This CDR3 comprises 16 residues. The germline gives CDR1 MGHRA, CDR2 YSYEKL. The chain's CDR3 is CASSPWAGTNTGELFF. In DNA form, the CDR3 reads TGCGCCAGCAGCCCCTGGGCGGGGACGAACACCGGGGAGCTGTTTTTT.

This chain joins TRBV6-1 and TRBJ1-1; D unresolved. The CDR3 extends over 15 amino acids. From germline, CDR1 is MNHNS and CDR2 SASEGT. Trimming shortened V by 2 bases and J by 3 bases, and 13 bases separated the two germline ends. In nucleotides, the CDR3 is TGTGCCAGCAGTGAAAGTAATCTGGGGTACACTGAAGCTTTCTTT. This encodes CASSESNLGYTEAFF.

V and J are TRBV7-2 and TRBJ1-5; no clear D gene. The ends were cut back, 5 bases at V and 3 bases at J, with 11 bases in the middle. Germline V gene data show CDR1 as SGHTA and CDR2 as FQGNSA. The CDR3 is 14 amino acids. The DNA of the CDR3 is TGTGCCAGCAGCCCGGACGGAGTCAATCAGCCCCAGCATTTT. This gives the protein CASSPDGVNQPQHF. The full variable domain, with the rest looked up from reference TRBV7-2 and TRBJ1-5, is GAGVSQSPSNKVTEKGKDVELRCDPISGHTALYWYRQSLGQGLEFLIYFQGNSAPDKSGLPSDRFSAERTGGSVSTLTIQRTQQEDSAVYLCASSPDGVNQPQHFGDGTRLSIL.

The J gene is TRBJ2-6, the V gene TRBV11-2; 11 nucleotides match TRBD1. This CDR3 comprises 17 residues. V lost 5 bases and J lost 4; bases outside the gene matches: 7. Germline CDR1 and CDR2: SGHAT and FQNNGV. The CDR3 here is CASSPRDRGSGANVLTF. DNA for the CDR3: TGTGCCAGCAGCCCCCGGGACAGGGGGTCAGGGGCCAACGTCCTGACTTTC. The whole variable domain, filled in from reference TRBV11-2 and TRBJ2-6, reads EAGVAQSPRYKIIEKRQSVAFWCNPISGHATLYWYQQILGQGPKLLIQFQNNGVVDDSQLPKDRFSAERLKGVDSTLKIQPAKLEDSAVYLCASSPRDRGSGANVLTFGAGSRLTVL.

This clone has more than one count but fewer than ten. This sequence joins TRBV5-8 and TRBJ1-2, with D hard to call. Trimming stripped 4 bases from V and 2 bases from J, with 9 bases between. Germline-derived CDR1 and CDR2 are SGHTS and YDEGEE. The CDR3 runs 13 residues. For the CDR3, the DNA is TGTGCCAGCAGCCACGGAAAGAACTATGGCTACACCTTC. Residues: CASSHGKNYGYTF.